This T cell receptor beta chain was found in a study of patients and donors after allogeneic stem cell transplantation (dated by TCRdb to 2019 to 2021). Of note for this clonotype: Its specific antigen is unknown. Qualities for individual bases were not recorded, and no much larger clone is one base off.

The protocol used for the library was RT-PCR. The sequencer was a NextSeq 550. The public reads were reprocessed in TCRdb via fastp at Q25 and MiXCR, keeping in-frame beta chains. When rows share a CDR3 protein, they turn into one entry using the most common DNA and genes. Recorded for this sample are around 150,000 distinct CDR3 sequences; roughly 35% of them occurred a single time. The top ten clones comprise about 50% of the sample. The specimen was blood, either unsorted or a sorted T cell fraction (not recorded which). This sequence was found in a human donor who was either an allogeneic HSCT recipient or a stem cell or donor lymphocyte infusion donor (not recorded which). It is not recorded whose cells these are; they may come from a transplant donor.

CDR3 sequence: CASSPPGQGIGKLFF. The DNA is TGCGCCAGCAGTCCCCCCGGGCAGGGTATCGGAAAACTGTTTTTT. The chain was built from TRBV5-1 and TRBJ1-4; the D segment could be TRBD1, given 5 matching bases. The CDR3 numbers 15 residues from cysteine through phenylalanine. Of the read, only the CDR3 DNA is kept; its 45 bases are in frame from base 1. CDR1 and CDR2 (SGHRS, YFSETQ) derive from the germline V gene. V loses 5 bases, J loses 10 bases, and the germline ends lie 21 bases apart. Full variable domain (CDR3 extended with the reference TRBV5-1 and TRBJ1-4 proteins): KAGVTQTPRYLIKTRGQQVTLSCSPISGHRSVSWYQQTPGQGLQFLFEYFSETQRNKGNFPGRFSGRQFSNSRSEMNVSTLELGDSALYLCASSPPGQGIGKLFFGSGTQLSVL.